This TCR beta chain was identified in a study of follicular helper T cells after annual influenza vaccination. Study-wide results and caveats: Plasmablast frequency change correlated with clonality change in ICOS+CD38+ cTfh.

In the case of this clone: The antigen is undetermined.

Indicated time point: 2014-2015 season, pre-vaccination. Per time point, roughly 35-100 mL of blood was sampled. TCRdb keeps only in-frame clones here, not all; method: immunoSEQ multiplex PCR. The sample carries 25,000 to 35,000 clones, around 80% recorded once. Germline CDR1 is SGHDT and CDR2 is YYEEEE. The CDR3 covers 15 residues. The V gene lost 5 bases and the J gene lost 0 bases, with 14 bases spanning the gap. J is TRBJ1-2 and V is TRBV5-6; the D gene is possibly TRBD1 (6 bases). This sample comprised CXCR5+ CD38- circulating T follicular helper cells from blood, obtained on the day of influenza vaccination. Subset of the sample: circulating Tfh, non-naive CD4+CXCR5+PD-1+ (ICOS+CD38+ or ICOS-CD38-). The clonotype was recovered from an adult who received the influenza vaccine. The chain's CDR3 is CASRPGQLANYGYTF. The CDR3 DNA is TGTGCCAGCAGACCCGGACAGTTAGCTAACTATGGCTACACCTTC.